This TCR beta chain was captured by sequencing in a study of cytotoxic CD8 clonotypes in ibrutinib-treated CLL. Study overall: Mean productive templates were approximately 240,000; mean productive rearrangements were 94,082. General study findings and limits: Clonality, elevated at ibrutinib response, dropped back toward baseline at progression. Progressing patients had sampling times that differed from those of sustained-remission patients. Public clonotypes occurred uncommonly; on treatment, they contracted or remained stable.

Method: immunoSEQ multiplex PCR; TCRdb's copy keeps in-frame clones and lacks some. The sample has approximately 150,000 clones; approximately 91% are singletons. In the case of this clone: What it binds is not known.

This sequence originates from a human donor with chronic lymphocytic leukemia. The specimen was PBMCs, collected at disease progression, from a patient treated with ibrutinib.

This CDR3 is CASSLGQGIEKLFF. The CDR3 DNA reads TGTGCCAGCAGCTTAGGACAGGGCATTGAAAAACTGTTTTTT. The chain employs TRBV7-8 and TRBJ1-4, with 7 bases fitting TRBD1. The CDR3 covers 14 residues. V was pared by 1 base and J by 7 bases, with 3 bases of the junction left unmatched. CDR1 and CDR2 (germline): SGHVS, FQNEAQ.